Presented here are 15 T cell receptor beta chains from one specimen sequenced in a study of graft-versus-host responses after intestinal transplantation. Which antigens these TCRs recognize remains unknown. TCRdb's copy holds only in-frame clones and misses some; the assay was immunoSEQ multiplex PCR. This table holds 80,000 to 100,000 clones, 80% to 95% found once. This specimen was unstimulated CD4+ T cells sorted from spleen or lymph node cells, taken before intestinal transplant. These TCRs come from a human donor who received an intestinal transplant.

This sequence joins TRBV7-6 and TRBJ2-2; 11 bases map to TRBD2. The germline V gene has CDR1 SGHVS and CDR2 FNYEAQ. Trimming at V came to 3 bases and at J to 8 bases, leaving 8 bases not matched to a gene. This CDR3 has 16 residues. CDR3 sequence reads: CASSFYPTSGIGELFF. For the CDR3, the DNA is TGTGCCAGCAGCTTTTACCCGACTAGCGGGATAGGGGAGCTGTTTTTT.

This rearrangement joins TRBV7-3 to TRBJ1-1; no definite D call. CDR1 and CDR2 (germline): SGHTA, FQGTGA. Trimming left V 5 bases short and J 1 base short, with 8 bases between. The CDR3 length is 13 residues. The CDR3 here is CASSGPQNTEAFF. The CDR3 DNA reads TGTGCCAGCAGCGGGCCCCAGAACACTGAAGCTTTCTTT.

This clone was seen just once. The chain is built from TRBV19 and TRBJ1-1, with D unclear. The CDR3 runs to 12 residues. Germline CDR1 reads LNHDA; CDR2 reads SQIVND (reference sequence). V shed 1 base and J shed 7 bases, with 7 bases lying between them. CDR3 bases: TGTGCCAGTAGTATAGCGGAGGGTGAAGCTTTCTTT. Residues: CASSIAEGEAFF. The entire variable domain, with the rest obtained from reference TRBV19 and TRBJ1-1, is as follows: DGGITQSPKYLFRKEGQNVTLSCEQNLNHDAMYWYRQDPGQGLRLIYYSQIVNDFQKGDIAEGYSVSREKKESFPLTVTSAQKNPTAFYLCASSIAEGEAFFGQGTRLTVV.

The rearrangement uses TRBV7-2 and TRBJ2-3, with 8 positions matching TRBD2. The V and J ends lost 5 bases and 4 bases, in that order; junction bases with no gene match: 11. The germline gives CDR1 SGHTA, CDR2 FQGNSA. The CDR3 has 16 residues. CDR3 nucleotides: TGTGCCAGCAGCCCACAAAGAGCAGCGGGGGCAGATACGCAGTATTTT. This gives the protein CASSPQRAAGADTQYF.

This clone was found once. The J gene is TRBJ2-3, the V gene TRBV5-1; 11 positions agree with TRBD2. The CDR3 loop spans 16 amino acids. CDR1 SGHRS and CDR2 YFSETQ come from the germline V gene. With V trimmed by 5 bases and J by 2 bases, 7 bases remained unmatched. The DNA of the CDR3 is TGCGCCAGCAGGTTACTAGCGGGGGTTAACACAGATACGCAGTATTTT. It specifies CASRLLAGVNTDTQYF.

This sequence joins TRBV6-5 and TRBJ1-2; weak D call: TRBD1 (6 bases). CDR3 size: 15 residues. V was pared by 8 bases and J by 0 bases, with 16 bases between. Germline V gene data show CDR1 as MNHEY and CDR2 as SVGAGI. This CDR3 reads CASHQGHRANYGYTF. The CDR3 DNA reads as TGTGCCAGCCATCAGGGACACCGAGCTAACTATGGCTACACCTTC.

The CDR3 DNA reads as TGTGCCAGCAGTTTATGGGGGGGATTTAAGGAGCAGTTCTTC. Its protein is CASSLWGGFKEQFF. The V call is TRBV28, the J call TRBJ2-1; D possibly corresponds to TRBD2 (6 bases). Germline V gene data show CDR1 as MDHEN and CDR2 as SYDVKM. V lost 0 bases and J 10 bases, leaving 13 bases between the germline ends. CDR3 length: 14 residues.

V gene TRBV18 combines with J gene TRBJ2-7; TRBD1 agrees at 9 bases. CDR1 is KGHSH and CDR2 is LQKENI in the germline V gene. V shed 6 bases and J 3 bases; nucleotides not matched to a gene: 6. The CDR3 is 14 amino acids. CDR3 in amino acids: CASSRDRVLYEQYF. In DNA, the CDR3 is TGTGCCAGCTCCCGGGACAGGGTACTCTACGAGCAGTACTTC.

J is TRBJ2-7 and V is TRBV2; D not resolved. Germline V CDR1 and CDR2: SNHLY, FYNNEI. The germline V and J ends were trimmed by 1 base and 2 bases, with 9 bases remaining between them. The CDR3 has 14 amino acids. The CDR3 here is CASSEGATTYEQYF. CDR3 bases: TGTGCCAGCAGTGAAGGTGCCACAACCTACGAGCAGTACTTC.

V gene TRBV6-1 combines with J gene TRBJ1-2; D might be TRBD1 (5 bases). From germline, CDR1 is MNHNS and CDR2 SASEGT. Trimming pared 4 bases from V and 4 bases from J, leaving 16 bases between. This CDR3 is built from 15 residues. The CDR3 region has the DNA TGTGCCAGCAGTGTAAATGGAGGGGCTGGCTATGGCTACACCTTC. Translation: CASSVNGGAGYGYTF.

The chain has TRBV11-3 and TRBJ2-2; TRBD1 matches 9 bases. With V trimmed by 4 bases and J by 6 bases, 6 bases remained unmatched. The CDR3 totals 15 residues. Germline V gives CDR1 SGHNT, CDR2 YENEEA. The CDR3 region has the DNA TGTGCCAGCAGCTCCCGGACAGGGGTGGCCGGGGAGCTGTTTTTT. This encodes CASSSRTGVAGELFF.

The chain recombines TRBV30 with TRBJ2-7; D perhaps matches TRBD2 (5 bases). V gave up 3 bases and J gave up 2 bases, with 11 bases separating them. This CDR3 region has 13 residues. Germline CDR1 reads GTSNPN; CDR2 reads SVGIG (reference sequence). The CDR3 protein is CAWSGLLPYEQYF. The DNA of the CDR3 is TGTGCCTGGAGCGGACTCCTCCCCTACGAGCAGTACTTC.

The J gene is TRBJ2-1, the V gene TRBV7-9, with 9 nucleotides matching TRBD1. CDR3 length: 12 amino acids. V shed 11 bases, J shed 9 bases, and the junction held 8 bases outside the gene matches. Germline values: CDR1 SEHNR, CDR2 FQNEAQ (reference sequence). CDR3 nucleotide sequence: TGTGCCGCCAGGGACAGGGACGCTGAGCAGTTCTTC. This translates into CAARDRDAEQFF.

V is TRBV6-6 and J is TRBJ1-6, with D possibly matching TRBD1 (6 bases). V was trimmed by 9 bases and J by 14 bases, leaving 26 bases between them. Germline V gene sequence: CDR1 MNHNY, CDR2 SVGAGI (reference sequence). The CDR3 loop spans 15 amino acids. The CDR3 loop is CASTPVGRGSFALHF. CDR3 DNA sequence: TGTGCCAGTACCCCAGTGGGCAGGGGATCGTTTGCCCTCCACTTT.

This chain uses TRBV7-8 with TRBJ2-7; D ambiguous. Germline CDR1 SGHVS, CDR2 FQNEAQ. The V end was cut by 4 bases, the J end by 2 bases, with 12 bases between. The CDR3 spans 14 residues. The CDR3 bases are TGTGCCAGCAGCTCCACGGGTCAGCCCTACGAGCAGTACTTC. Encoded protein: CASSSTGQPYEQYF.